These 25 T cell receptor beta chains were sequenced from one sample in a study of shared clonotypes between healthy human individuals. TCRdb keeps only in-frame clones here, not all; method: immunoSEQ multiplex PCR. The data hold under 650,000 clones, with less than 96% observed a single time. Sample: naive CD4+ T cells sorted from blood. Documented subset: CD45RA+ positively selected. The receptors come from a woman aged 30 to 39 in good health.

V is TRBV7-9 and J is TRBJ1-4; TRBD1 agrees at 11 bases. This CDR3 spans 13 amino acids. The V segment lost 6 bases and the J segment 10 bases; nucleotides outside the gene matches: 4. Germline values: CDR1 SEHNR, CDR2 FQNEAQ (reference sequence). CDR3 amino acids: CASSRTGGGKLFF. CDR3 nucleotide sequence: TGTGCCAGCAGTCGGACAGGGGGCGGAAAACTGTTTTTT.

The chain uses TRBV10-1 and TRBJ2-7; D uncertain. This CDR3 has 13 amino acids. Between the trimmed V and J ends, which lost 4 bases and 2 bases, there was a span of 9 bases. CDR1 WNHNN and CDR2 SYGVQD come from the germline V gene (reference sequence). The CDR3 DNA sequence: TGCGCCAGCAGTGGCAAAGAAACCTACGAGCAGTACTTC. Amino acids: CASSGKETYEQYF.

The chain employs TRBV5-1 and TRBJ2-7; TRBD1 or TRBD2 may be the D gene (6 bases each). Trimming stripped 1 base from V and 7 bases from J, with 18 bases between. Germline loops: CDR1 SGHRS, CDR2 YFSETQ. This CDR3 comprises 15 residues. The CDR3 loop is CASSLYGGASGEQYF. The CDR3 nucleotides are TGCGCCAGCAGCTTGTACGGGGGCGCCTCGGGAGAGCAGTACTTC.

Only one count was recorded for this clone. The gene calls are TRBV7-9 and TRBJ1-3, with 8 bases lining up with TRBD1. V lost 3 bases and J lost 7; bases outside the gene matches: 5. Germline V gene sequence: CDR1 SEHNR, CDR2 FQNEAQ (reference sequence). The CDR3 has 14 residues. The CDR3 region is CASSFSGGLNTIYF. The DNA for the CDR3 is TGTGCCAGCAGCTTTTCAGGGGGCTTGAACACCATATATTTT.

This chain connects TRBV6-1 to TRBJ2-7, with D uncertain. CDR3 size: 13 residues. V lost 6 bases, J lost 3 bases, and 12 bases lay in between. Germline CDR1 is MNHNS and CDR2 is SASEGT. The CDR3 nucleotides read TGTGCCAGCAGGCCTCCAATGAACTACGAGCAGTACTTC. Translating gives CASRPPMNYEQYF.

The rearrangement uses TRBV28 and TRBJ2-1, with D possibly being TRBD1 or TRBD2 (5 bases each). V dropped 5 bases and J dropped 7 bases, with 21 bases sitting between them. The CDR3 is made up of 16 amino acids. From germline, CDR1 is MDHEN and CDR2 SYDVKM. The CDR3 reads CASSTRSRGSGNEQFF. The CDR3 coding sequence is TGTGCCAGCAGTACACGGAGTCGAGGGTCAGGGAATGAGCAGTTCTTC.

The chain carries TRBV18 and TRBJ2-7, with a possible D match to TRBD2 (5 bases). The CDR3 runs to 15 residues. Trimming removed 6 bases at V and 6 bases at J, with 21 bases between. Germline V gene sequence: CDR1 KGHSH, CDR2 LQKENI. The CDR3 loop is CASSAPGTVRFEQYF. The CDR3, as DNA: TGTGCCAGCTCCGCACCGGGAACAGTTCGGTTCGAGCAGTACTTC.

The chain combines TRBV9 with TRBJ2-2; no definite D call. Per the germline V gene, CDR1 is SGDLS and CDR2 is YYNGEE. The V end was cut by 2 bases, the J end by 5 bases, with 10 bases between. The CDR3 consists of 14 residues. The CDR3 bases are TGTGCCAGCAGCGTCCTTAGTGGAACCGGGGAGCTGTTTTTT. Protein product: CASSVLSGTGELFF.

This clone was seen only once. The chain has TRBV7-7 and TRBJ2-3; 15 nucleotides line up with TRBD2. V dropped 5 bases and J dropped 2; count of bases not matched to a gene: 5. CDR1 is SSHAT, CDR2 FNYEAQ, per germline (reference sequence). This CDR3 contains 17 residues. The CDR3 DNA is TGTGCCAGCAGCCCCGGACTAGCGGGAGGGTACACAGATACGCAGTATTTT. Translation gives CASSPGLAGGYTDTQYF.

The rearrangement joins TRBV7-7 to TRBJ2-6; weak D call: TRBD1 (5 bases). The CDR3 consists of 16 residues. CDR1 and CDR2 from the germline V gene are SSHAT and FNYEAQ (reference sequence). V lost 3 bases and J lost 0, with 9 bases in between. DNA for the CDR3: TGTGCCAGCAGCTTGGGGCAGGCCTCTGGGGCCAACGTCCTGACTTTC. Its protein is CASSLGQASGANVLTF. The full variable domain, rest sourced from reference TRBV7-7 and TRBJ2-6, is GAGVSQSPRYKVTKRGQDVTLRCDPISSHATLYWYQQALGQGPEFLTYFNYEAQPDKSGLPSDRFSAERPEGSISTLTIQRTEQRDSAMYRCASSLGQASGANVLTFGAGSRLTVL.

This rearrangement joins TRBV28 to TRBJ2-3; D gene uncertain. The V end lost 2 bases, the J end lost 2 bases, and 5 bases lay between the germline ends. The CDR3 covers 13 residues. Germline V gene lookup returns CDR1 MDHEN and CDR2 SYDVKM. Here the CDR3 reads CASSLTPTDTQYF. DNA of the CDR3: TGTGCCAGCAGTTTAACCCCCACAGATACGCAGTATTTT.

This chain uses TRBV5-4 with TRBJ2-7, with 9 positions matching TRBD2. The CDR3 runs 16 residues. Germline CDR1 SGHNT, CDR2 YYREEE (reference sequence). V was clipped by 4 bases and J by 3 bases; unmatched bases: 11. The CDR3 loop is CASSPSRAGGHYEQYF. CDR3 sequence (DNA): TGTGCCAGCAGCCCGTCTCGAGCGGGAGGACACTACGAGCAGTACTTC.

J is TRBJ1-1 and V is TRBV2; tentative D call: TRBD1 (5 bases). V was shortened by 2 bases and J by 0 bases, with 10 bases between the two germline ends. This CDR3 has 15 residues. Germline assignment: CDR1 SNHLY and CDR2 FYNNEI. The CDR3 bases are TGTGCCAGCAGTGAACAAGGGACGTTGAACACTGAAGCTTTCTTT. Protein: CASSEQGTLNTEAFF.

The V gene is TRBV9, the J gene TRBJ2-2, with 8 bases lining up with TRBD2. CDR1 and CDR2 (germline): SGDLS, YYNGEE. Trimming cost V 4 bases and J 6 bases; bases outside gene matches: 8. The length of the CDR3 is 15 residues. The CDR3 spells CASSSRGAGAGELFF. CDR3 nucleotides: TGTGCCAGCAGCTCCCGGGGAGCGGGGGCCGGGGAGCTGTTTTTT.

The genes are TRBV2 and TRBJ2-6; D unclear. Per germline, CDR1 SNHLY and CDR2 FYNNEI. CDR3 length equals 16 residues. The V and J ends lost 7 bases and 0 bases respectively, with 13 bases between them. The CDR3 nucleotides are TGTGCCAGCACCCGAGGCCCGTCCTCTGGGGCCAACGTCCTGACTTTC. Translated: CASTRGPSSGANVLTF. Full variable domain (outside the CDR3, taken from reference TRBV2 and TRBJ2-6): EPEVTQTPSHQVTQMGQEVILRCVPISNHLYFYWYRQILGQKVEFLVSFYNNEISEKSEIFDDQFSVERPDGSNFTLKIRSTKLEDSAMYFCASTRGPSSGANVLTFGAGSRLTVL.

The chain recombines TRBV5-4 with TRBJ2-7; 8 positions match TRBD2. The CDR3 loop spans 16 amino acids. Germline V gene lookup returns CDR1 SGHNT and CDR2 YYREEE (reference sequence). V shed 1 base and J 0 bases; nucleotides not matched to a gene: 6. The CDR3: CASSLYGSGISYEQYF. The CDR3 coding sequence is TGTGCCAGCAGCTTGTACGGTAGCGGGATCTCCTACGAGCAGTACTTC.

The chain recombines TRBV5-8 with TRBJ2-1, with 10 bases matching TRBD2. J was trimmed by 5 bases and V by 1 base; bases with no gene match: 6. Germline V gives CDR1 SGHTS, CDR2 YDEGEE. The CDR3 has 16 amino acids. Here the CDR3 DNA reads TGTGCCAGCAGCTTGAAACGGCTAGCGGGGGACAATGAGCAGTTCTTC. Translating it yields CASSLKRLAGDNEQFF.

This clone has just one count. The CDR3 region is CASSRKSGQNQPQHF. CDR3 bases: TGTGCCAGCAGCCGAAAATCTGGACAGAATCAGCCCCAGCATTTT. This sequence joins TRBV7-2 and TRBJ1-5; D perhaps matches TRBD1 (6 bases). The CDR3 length is 15 residues. Looked up from germline, CDR1 is SGHTA and CDR2 is FQGNSA. The germline V and J ends were trimmed by 5 bases and 4 bases, with 15 bases remaining between them.

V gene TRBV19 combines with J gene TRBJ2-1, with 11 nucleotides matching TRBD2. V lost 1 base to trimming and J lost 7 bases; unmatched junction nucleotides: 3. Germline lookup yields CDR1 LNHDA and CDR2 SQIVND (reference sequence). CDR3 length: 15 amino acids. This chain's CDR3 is CASSIVTSGSNEQFF. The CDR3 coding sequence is TGTGCCAGTAGTATAGTTACTAGCGGGAGTAATGAGCAGTTCTTC.

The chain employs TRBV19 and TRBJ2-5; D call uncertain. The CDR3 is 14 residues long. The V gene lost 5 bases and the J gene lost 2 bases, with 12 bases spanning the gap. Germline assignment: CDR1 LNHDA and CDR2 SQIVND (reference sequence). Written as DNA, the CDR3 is TGTGCCAGTAGTCGCAAACACATTCAAGAGACCCAGTACTTC. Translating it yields CASSRKHIQETQYF.

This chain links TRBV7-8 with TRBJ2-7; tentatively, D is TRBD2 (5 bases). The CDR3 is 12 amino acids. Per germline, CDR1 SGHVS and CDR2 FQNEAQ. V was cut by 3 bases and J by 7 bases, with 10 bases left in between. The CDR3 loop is CASSFVSGEQYF. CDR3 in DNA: TGTGCCAGCAGCTTCGTCTCGGGGGAGCAGTACTTC.

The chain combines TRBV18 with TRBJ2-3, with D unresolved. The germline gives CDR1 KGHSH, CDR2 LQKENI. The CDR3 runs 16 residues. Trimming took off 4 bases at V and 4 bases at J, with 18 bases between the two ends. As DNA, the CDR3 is TGTGCCAGCTCACAGATGGAGACCGCGCTCGCAGATACGCAGTATTTT. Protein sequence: CASSQMETALADTQYF.

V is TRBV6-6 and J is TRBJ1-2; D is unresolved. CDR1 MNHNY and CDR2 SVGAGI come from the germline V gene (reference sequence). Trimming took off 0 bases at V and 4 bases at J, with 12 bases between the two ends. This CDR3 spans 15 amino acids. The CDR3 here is CASSYSGRLGYGYTF. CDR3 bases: TGTGCCAGCAGTTACTCGGGGAGGCTGGGCTATGGCTACACCTTC.

CDR3 nucleotide sequence: TGTGCCAGCAGCTTAGCGGACAGGGGGCTGGCTTTCTTT. Protein: CASSLADRGLAFF. The chain is built from TRBV7-9 and TRBJ1-1; 11 nucleotides align to TRBD1. Germline V lookup: CDR1 SEHNR, CDR2 FQNEAQ (reference sequence). V lost 0 bases to trimming and J lost 11 bases; unmatched junction nucleotides: 2. This CDR3 spans 13 amino acids.

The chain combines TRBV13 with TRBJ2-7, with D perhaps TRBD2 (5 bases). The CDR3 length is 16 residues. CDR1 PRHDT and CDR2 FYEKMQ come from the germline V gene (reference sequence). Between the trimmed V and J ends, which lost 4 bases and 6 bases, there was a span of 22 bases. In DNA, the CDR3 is TGTGCCAGCAGCTCTAGCCTAGAGGAGCTTATGCGCGAGCAGTACTTC. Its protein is CASSSSLEELMREQYF. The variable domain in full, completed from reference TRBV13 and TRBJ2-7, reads AAGVIQSPRHLIKEKRETATLKCYPIPRHDTVYWYQQGPGQDPQFLISFYEKMQSDKGSIPDRFSAQQFSDYHSELNMSSLELGDSALYFCASSSSLEELMREQYFGPGTRLTVT.